The 14 T cell receptor beta chains listed next were all sequenced from one sample in a study of metastatic and nonmetastatic thyroid tumors. Thyroid surgery was preceded by no treatment in any patient. TCRdb re-called the PCR reads through MiXCR. The table has roughly 40,000 clones, about 16% seen once. Sequencing was performed on blood. Receptors were obtained from a female donor with papillary thyroid cancer or a benign thyroid nodule (not recorded which). Some clones in this sample may be carry-over from other donors' samples.

This clone was seen repeatedly, ten times or more. This chain uses TRBV7-2 with TRBJ2-3; 8 bases align to TRBD1. V lost 5 bases and J lost 1; bases outside the gene matches: 5. Germline CDR1 reads SGHTA; CDR2 reads FQGNSA. The CDR3 loop spans 15 amino acids. Here the CDR3 DNA reads TGTGCCAGCAGCCCGGACAGGGATGGCACAGATACGCAGTATTTT. Its protein is CASSPDRDGTDTQYF.

The chain recombines TRBV3-1 with TRBJ1-6, with 8 bases fitting TRBD1. This CDR3 region has 16 residues. CDR1 is LGHDT, CDR2 YNNKEL, per germline (reference sequence). V lost 0 bases to trimming and J lost 7 bases; unmatched junction nucleotides: 5. The chain's CDR3 is CASSQDGDRLNSPLHF. The CDR3 DNA reads as TGTGCCAGCAGCCAAGATGGGGACAGGTTGAATTCACCCCTCCACTTT.

This rearrangement joins TRBV3-1 to TRBJ2-1; 8 bases agree with TRBD2. The germline gives CDR1 LGHDT, CDR2 YNNKEL (reference sequence). The CDR3 spans 16 residues. V gave up 1 base and J gave up 9 bases; unmatched junction bases: 11. The CDR3 DNA reads as TGTGCCAGCAGCCAAGCGAGCGGGAGTACCCTCTCTGAGCAGTTCTTC. Its protein is CASSQASGSTLSEQFF.

This clone was counted at least ten times. The rearrangement uses TRBV4-1 and TRBJ2-2; 12 bases line up with TRBD2. Germline values: CDR1 MGHRA, CDR2 YSYEKL. There are 16 residues in the CDR3. V shed 5 bases and J 2 bases; nucleotides not matched to a gene: 3. The CDR3 DNA is TGCGCCAGCAGCTGGACTAGCGGGAAAAACACCGGGGAGCTGTTTTTT. Its protein is CASSWTSGKNTGELFF.

This clone occurred many times. The chain uses TRBV7-9 and TRBJ2-2; unclear D gene. Germline V CDR1 and CDR2: SEHNR, FQNEAQ (reference sequence). Trimming removed 6 bases at V and 3 bases at J, with 14 bases between. The CDR3 spans 15 residues. This chain's CDR3 is CASSPYDLYTGELFF. DNA for the CDR3: TGTGCCAGCAGTCCTTACGACTTATACACCGGGGAGCTGTTTTTT.

Concerning this clone itself: The junction departs from germline at one end; a sequencing error may be responsible. The rearrangement uses TRBV11-1 and TRBJ2-5; TRBD1 might be the D (5 bases). The V gene's germline CDR1 is SGHAT and CDR2 FQDESV (reference sequence). The CDR3 length is 14 residues. The CDR3 DNA reads TGTGCCAGCAGCTTAATGGGGCACGAAGAGACACAGTACTTC. Amino acids: CASSLMGHEETQYF.

This clone was counted at least ten times. In DNA form, the CDR3 reads TGCGCCAGCAGCTTGGCGGACAGGGTAGATGGGGACGAGCAGTACTTC. It is translated as CASSLADRVDGDEQYF. The chain joins TRBV5-1 to TRBJ2-7; 8 nucleotides align to TRBD1. The CDR3 runs 16 residues. Per germline, CDR1 SGHRS and CDR2 YFSETQ. J was trimmed by 5 bases and V by 0 bases; bases with no gene match: 10.

This chain uses TRBV6-2 or TRBV6-3 with TRBJ2-7; a possible D gene is TRBD2 (5 bases). The V gene's germline CDR1 is MNHEY and CDR2 SVGEGT. CDR3 size: 14 residues. Trimming shortened V by 0 bases and J by 2 bases, and 8 bases separated the two germline ends. The CDR3 region is CASSYSDGAYEQYF. For the CDR3, the DNA is TGTGCCAGCAGTTACTCGGACGGGGCCTACGAGCAGTACTTC.

This clone was seen repeatedly, ten times or more. The chain employs TRBV12-3 or TRBV12-4 and TRBJ2-3; TRBD2 aligns across 8 bases. The CDR3 covers 15 residues. V lost 5 bases to trimming and J lost 4 bases; unmatched junction nucleotides: 8. This CDR3 reads CASSVGRAYADTQYF. CDR3 bases: TGTGCCAGCAGTGTCGGGAGGGCCTATGCAGATACGCAGTATTTT.

In its sample, this clone was seen many times. This chain links TRBV5-5 with TRBJ2-7; D possibly uses TRBD1 or TRBD2 (5 bases each). There are 15 residues in the CDR3. V dropped 5 bases and J dropped 0 bases, with 15 bases sitting between them. Per the germline V gene, CDR1 is SGHKS and CDR2 is YYEKEE (reference sequence). The CDR3 DNA is TGTGCCAGCAGGCTCCGGGACGCGAGCTCCTACGAGCAGTACTTC. Translated: CASRLRDASSYEQYF.

This clone was observed at least ten times. V gene TRBV30 combines with J gene TRBJ2-7, with D maybe TRBD2 (6 bases). CDR3 size: 13 residues. Germline V gives CDR1 GTSNPN, CDR2 SVGIG (reference sequence). Trimming cost V 8 bases and J 0 bases, with 14 bases left between them. CDR3 nucleotides: TGTGCCCGCCGGGGGTTCAACTCCTACGAGCAGTACTTC. Encoded protein: CARRGFNSYEQYF.

This clone has a count of ten or more. This chain connects TRBV20-1 to TRBJ2-5, with D unclear. Germline assignment: CDR1 DFQATT and CDR2 SNEGSKA (reference sequence). The germline V and J ends were trimmed by 0 bases and 1 base, with 9 bases remaining between them. CDR3 length: 14 residues. In DNA, the CDR3 is TGCAGTGCTAGAGATCGCCATTTCCAAGAGACCCAGTACTTC. Translation gives CSARDRHFQETQYF.

This clone has ten or more counts. The rearrangement uses TRBV6-1 and TRBJ1-2, with unresolved D. The germline CDR1 and CDR2 sequences are MNHNS and SASEGT. This CDR3 region has 14 residues. With 7 bases removed from V and 5 bases from J, the gap between germline ends came to 17 bases. The CDR3: CASTLDSTSYGYTF. The CDR3 DNA sequence: TGTGCCAGCACCCTAGACTCAACCTCTTATGGCTACACCTTC.

This clone showed up many times. Here the CDR3 reads CASSSWDRLVSYNSPLHF. The CDR3 DNA reads as TGTGCCAGCAGTTCCTGGGACAGGCTAGTCTCCTATAATTCACCCCTCCACTTT. This sequence joins TRBV12-3 or TRBV12-4 and TRBJ1-6; TRBD1 aligns across 8 bases. The J segment lost 0 bases and the V segment lost 4 bases, leaving 8 bases of the junction unmatched. The CDR3 covers 18 residues.